This entry concerns a single TCR beta chain. This table comes from immunoSEQ multiplex PCR, and its TCRdb copy is limited to in-frame clones, with some not included. This sample has 100,000 to 150,000 clones, with approximately 90% found just once. This entry comes from a study of control samples from healthy donors and cancer patients. This CDR3 has 13 amino acids. The ends were cut back, 0 bases at V and 4 bases at J, with 4 bases in the middle. The germline CDR1 and CDR2 sequences are SGHNT and YENEEA. V usage is TRBV11-3 and J usage is TRBJ1-5, with D unresolved. The sample consisted of blood. The receptor comes from a man aged 18 to 29 in good health. CDR3 sequence: CASSLEPNQPQHF. CDR3 DNA sequence: TGTGCCAGCAGCTTAGAGCCTAATCAGCCCCAGCATTTT.